A selection of T cell receptor beta chains follows, all from one sample in a study of T and B cells in COVID-19 patients. One entry per CDR3 protein, called by TCRdb with MiXCR from the multiplex PCR reads. The profile shows 15,000 or so distinct CDR3 sequences, over 25% of them singletons. The sample comprised blood. The receptors were sampled from a human donor who had recovered from COVID-19. CDR3s include the opening cysteine and the closing phenylalanine or tryptophan. Fields, in order: D gene, V gene, clone size, J gene, CDR3 DNA, CDR3 protein. A D gene is named only where the DNA matches it firmly. Not all rows give a size; the values are once, few, many and, for expanded clones, a class.

>NA|TRBV27|many|TRBJ1-6
TGTGCCAGTGGGGGGGGGCGACTAAACCCCCTCCACTTT
CASGGGRLNPLHF
>NA|TRBV12-3/TRBV12-4|NA|TRBJ2-5
TGTGCCAGCAGTTTTGGCAGCCAAGAGACCCAGTACTTC
CASSFGSQETQYF
>NA|TRBV30|medium-sized|TRBJ2-2
TGTGCCTGGGGAGGGCAGGGGAAGACCGGGGAGCTGTTTTTT
CAWGGQGKTGELFF
>NA|TRBV27|many|TRBJ2-1
TGTGCCAGCAGTCAGCAGGGCCGTGAGCAGTTCTTC
CASSQQGREQFF
>TRBD2|TRBV5-1|few|TRBJ2-1
TGCGCCAGCAGCAGCGGGACCTACAATGAGCAGTTCTTC
CASSSGTYNEQFF
>NA|TRBV6-5|few|TRBJ1-2
TGTGCCAGCAGCCTTGCGACGGGCGGCTACACCTTC
CASSLATGGYTF
>NA|TRBV19|many|TRBJ1-5
TGTGCCAGTAGTATAACTAGCAATCAGCCCCAGCATTTT
CASSITSNQPQHF
>NA|TRBV19|medium-sized|TRBJ2-7
TGTGCCAGTAGTATAAGTCAGGGCTCCTACGAGCAGTACTTC
CASSISQGSYEQYF
>TRBD2|TRBV6-5|medium-sized|TRBJ2-1
TGTGCCAGCATCGGGCCGGGACTAGCGCAAATGAAGGAGCAGTTCTTC
CASIGPGLAQMKEQFF
>TRBD2|TRBV19|medium-sized|TRBJ2-1
TGTGCCAGCGGTAAGCGGGAGGCCCACAATGAGCAGTTCTTC
CASGKREAHNEQFF
>NA|TRBV20-1|NA|TRBJ2-3
TGCAGTGCTAGGAACACAGATACGCAGTATTTT
CSARNTDTQYF
>NA|TRBV11-2|NA|TRBJ2-7
TGTGCCAGCAGCTCACGACAGGTCTACGAGCAGTACTTC
CASSSRQVYEQYF
>TRBD1|TRBV24-1|NA|TRBJ1-2
TGTGCCACCAGTGATCCGGACAGGGGTGCTTCGGGGCTGGGGCCATTCGGCTACACCTTC
CATSDPDRGASGLGPFGYTF
>TRBD2|TRBV20-1|NA|TRBJ2-3
TGCAGTGCTATCCGGACTAGCGGGAGCACAGATACGCAGTATTTT
CSAIRTSGSTDTQYF
>TRBD2|TRBV6-5|many|TRBJ2-5
TGTGCCAGCCATCTAGCGGGAGGGACGGAGACCCAGTACTTC
CASHLAGGTETQYF
>NA|TRBV7-6|NA|TRBJ2-7
TGTGCCAGCAGCTTAGGCCCTAACTACGAGCAGTACTTC
CASSLGPNYEQYF
>NA|TRBV4-3|NA|TRBJ2-3
TGCGCCAGCAGCCAAGAAATAGGAGTGACAGATACGCAGTATTTT
CASSQEIGVTDTQYF
>NA|TRBV6-5|many|TRBJ2-1
TGTGCCAGCAGTCTCCCAAGGGGGGCCGTTAATGAGCAGTTCTTC
CASSLPRGAVNEQFF
>NA|TRBV5-5|many|TRBJ2-7
TGTGCCAGCAGCTTGGGACATTCTAGCTCCTACGAGCAGTACTTC
CASSLGHSSSYEQYF
>NA|TRBV27|many|TRBJ1-5
TGTGCCAGCAGTCCAACTAGAGGGAATCAGCCCCAGCATTTT
CASSPTRGNQPQHF
>NA|TRBV6-5|medium-sized|TRBJ2-3
TGTGCCAGCCGAGCAGTTTCTAGCACAGATACGCAGTATTTT
CASRAVSSTDTQYF
>TRBD2|TRBV6-2/TRBV6-3|medium-sized|TRBJ2-1
TGTGCCAGCAGTTACCCCGCTAGCGGGAGGGCCATTCTCTATGAGCAGTTCTTC
CASSYPASGRAILYEQFF
>TRBD2|TRBV5-1|NA|TRBJ2-2
TGCGCCAGCGGGACTAGCGGGAGTTCCGGGGAGCTGTTTTTT
CASGTSGSSGELFF
>NA|TRBV27|many|TRBJ1-2
TGTGCCAGCACCCCAGGGGTTGATCCTTATTACTATGGCTACACCTTC
CASTPGVDPYYYGYTF
>TRBD2|TRBV5-5|medium-sized|TRBJ2-1
TGTGCCAGCAGCCCCGACCCGACTAGCGGGAGCTATGAGCAGTTCTTC
CASSPDPTSGSYEQFF
>TRBD1|TRBV6-2/TRBV6-3|NA|TRBJ2-7
TGTGCCAGCAGATGGACAGGGGCCACCTACGAGCAGTACTTC
CASRWTGATYEQYF
>TRBD1|TRBV14|NA|TRBJ1-6
TGTGCCAGCAGCCAAAGGACAGGGTCGCAGTCACCCCTCCACTTT
CASSQRTGSQSPLHF
>TRBD1|TRBV29-1|medium-sized|TRBJ1-2
TGCAGCGTTGCCCGGGACAGGTTGGGGGTGGGCTACACCTTC
CSVARDRLGVGYTF
>NA|TRBV6-2/TRBV6-3|few|TRBJ2-3
TGTGCCAGCACCCCCCGGGGCAGCGTCACAGATACGCAGTATTTT
CASTPRGSVTDTQYF
>TRBD1|TRBV6-1|few|TRBJ1-4
TGTGCCACCCAACCGGGACAGACTAATGAAAAACTGTTTTTT
CATQPGQTNEKLFF
>NA|TRBV20-1|NA|TRBJ1-6
TGCGGGGCTTTTACAAGGATATCTTCACCCCTCCACTTT
CGAFTRISSPLHF
>TRBD2|TRBV27|medium-sized|TRBJ2-1
TGTGCCAGCAGGGGACTAGCGGGAATGAATGAGCAGTTCTTC
CASRGLAGMNEQFF
>NA|TRBV5-4|few|TRBJ1-1
TGTGCCAGCAGCTTGTTTGCCAGGAAGGGGACTGAAGCTTTCTTT
CASSLFARKGTEAFF
>TRBD1|TRBV12-3/TRBV12-4|many|TRBJ2-7
TGTGCCAGCAGTTTTGCGGGACAGGGTGGCGAGCAGTACTTC
CASSFAGQGGEQYF
>NA|TRBV28|NA|TRBJ2-2
TGTGCCAGCACCTACGGTGGGGCCGGGGAGCTGTTTTTT
CASTYGGAGELFF
>TRBD1|TRBV19|medium-sized|TRBJ1-4
TGTGCCAGTAGTATTGGACAGGGGGCTCCAACTAATGAAAAACTGTTTTTT
CASSIGQGAPTNEKLFF
>NA|TRBV19|many|TRBJ2-7
TGTGCCAGTAGCCGGGCTCTAAACCTCCACGAGCAGTACTTC
CASSRALNLHEQYF
>TRBD2|TRBV6-2/TRBV6-3|NA|TRBJ2-3
TGTGCCAGCGGCAGAGGACTTTTCGTCACGGGGGGGGATACGCAGTATTTT
CASGRGLFVTGGDTQYF
>NA|TRBV6-5|many|TRBJ1-4
TGTGCCAGCAGTTATCTGGGGGGTTCGCATGAAAAACTGTTTTTT
CASSYLGGSHEKLFF
>NA|TRBV7-9|few|TRBJ1-6
TGTGCCAGCAGCCATCTCGGGTCGTCACGATCACCCCTCCACTTT
CASSHLGSSRSPLHF
>TRBD2|TRBV4-2|few|TRBJ2-1
TGTGCCAGCAGCCAGGATTCCGGGACTAGCGACGATGAGCAGTTCTTC
CASSQDSGTSDDEQFF
>NA|TRBV12-3/TRBV12-4|few|TRBJ1-2
TGTGCCAGCAGTTTGAAGGTGGGGACCACGGGTGGCTACACCTTC
CASSLKVGTTGGYTF
>NA|TRBV12-3/TRBV12-4|NA|TRBJ1-1
TGTGCCAGCAGTTTAAGCCAGGGGCGCGTTGGCACTGAATCTTTCTTT
CASSLSQGRVGTESFF
>TRBD1|TRBV6-1|NA|TRBJ2-4
TGTGCCAGCAGTGGGGACAGGAGGACAGGAGAAAACATTCAGTACTTC
CASSGDRRTGENIQYF
>TRBD1|TRBV29-1|many|TRBJ1-2
TGCAGCGTTGTACCCCGGGACAGGGGTGGGAACTATGGCTACACCTTC
CSVVPRDRGGNYGYTF
>NA|TRBV7-2|NA|TRBJ2-5
TGTGCCAGCAGCTTAGCGAGGGCTTCAGAGACCCAGTACTTC
CASSLARASETQYF
>NA|TRBV7-9|NA|TRBJ2-2
TGTGCCAGCAGCTTAGCGCCGGCTAGCGGGGAGCTGTTTTTT
CASSLAPASGELFF
>NA|TRBV18|NA|TRBJ2-2
TGTGCCAGCTCACCAACCTCGAACACCGGGGAGATGTGGTTT
CASSPTSNTGEMWF
>TRBD2|TRBV15|NA|TRBJ2-5
TGTGCCACCAGCAGGACTAGCGCCCAAGAGACCCAGTACTTC
CATSRTSAQETQYF
>NA|TRBV6-5|medium-sized|TRBJ1-6
TGTGCCAGCAGTTACTCGCTCGGTAGCTCACCCCTCCACTTT
CASSYSLGSSPLHF
>TRBD1|TRBV5-4|few|TRBJ1-2
TGTGCCAGCAGCTTAATCGGACAGGGGAGGTATGGCTACACCTTC
CASSLIGQGRYGYTF
>NA|TRBV6-2/TRBV6-3|NA|TRBJ2-7
TGTGCCAGCAGTTACAGCTGGGACCTAGTTTACGAGCAGTACTTC
CASSYSWDLVYEQYF
>NA|TRBV19|NA|TRBJ2-1
TGTGCCAGTAGTATAAGGGGACCTCCCCACAATGAGCAGTTCTTC
CASSIRGPPHNEQFF
>NA|TRBV29-1|medium-sized|TRBJ2-3
TGCAGCGTTCCGGACCCTGCGGATACGCAGTATTTT
CSVPDPADTQYF
>NA|TRBV15|NA|TRBJ2-6
TGTGCCACCAGCAGAGACGGGTCTGGGGCCAACGTCCTGACTTTC
CATSRDGSGANVLTF
>NA|TRBV6-5|NA|TRBJ1-1
TGTGCCAGAAGTTATCGGGGCAGGGATGTTGAAGCTTTCTTT
CARSYRGRDVEAFF
>NA|TRBV18|NA|TRBJ1-1
TGTGCCAGCTCACCACTAGTCGATGGCACTGAAGCTTTCTTT
CASSPLVDGTEAFF
>NA|TRBV6-1|few|TRBJ1-2
TGTGCCAGCAGTGAAAAAAGGGTCTGGTATGGCTACACCTTC
CASSEKRVWYGYTF
>NA|TRBV27|few|TRBJ1-1
TGTGCCAGCAGTTTAACACGTTTTCGCACTGAAGCTTTCTTT
CASSLTRFRTEAFF